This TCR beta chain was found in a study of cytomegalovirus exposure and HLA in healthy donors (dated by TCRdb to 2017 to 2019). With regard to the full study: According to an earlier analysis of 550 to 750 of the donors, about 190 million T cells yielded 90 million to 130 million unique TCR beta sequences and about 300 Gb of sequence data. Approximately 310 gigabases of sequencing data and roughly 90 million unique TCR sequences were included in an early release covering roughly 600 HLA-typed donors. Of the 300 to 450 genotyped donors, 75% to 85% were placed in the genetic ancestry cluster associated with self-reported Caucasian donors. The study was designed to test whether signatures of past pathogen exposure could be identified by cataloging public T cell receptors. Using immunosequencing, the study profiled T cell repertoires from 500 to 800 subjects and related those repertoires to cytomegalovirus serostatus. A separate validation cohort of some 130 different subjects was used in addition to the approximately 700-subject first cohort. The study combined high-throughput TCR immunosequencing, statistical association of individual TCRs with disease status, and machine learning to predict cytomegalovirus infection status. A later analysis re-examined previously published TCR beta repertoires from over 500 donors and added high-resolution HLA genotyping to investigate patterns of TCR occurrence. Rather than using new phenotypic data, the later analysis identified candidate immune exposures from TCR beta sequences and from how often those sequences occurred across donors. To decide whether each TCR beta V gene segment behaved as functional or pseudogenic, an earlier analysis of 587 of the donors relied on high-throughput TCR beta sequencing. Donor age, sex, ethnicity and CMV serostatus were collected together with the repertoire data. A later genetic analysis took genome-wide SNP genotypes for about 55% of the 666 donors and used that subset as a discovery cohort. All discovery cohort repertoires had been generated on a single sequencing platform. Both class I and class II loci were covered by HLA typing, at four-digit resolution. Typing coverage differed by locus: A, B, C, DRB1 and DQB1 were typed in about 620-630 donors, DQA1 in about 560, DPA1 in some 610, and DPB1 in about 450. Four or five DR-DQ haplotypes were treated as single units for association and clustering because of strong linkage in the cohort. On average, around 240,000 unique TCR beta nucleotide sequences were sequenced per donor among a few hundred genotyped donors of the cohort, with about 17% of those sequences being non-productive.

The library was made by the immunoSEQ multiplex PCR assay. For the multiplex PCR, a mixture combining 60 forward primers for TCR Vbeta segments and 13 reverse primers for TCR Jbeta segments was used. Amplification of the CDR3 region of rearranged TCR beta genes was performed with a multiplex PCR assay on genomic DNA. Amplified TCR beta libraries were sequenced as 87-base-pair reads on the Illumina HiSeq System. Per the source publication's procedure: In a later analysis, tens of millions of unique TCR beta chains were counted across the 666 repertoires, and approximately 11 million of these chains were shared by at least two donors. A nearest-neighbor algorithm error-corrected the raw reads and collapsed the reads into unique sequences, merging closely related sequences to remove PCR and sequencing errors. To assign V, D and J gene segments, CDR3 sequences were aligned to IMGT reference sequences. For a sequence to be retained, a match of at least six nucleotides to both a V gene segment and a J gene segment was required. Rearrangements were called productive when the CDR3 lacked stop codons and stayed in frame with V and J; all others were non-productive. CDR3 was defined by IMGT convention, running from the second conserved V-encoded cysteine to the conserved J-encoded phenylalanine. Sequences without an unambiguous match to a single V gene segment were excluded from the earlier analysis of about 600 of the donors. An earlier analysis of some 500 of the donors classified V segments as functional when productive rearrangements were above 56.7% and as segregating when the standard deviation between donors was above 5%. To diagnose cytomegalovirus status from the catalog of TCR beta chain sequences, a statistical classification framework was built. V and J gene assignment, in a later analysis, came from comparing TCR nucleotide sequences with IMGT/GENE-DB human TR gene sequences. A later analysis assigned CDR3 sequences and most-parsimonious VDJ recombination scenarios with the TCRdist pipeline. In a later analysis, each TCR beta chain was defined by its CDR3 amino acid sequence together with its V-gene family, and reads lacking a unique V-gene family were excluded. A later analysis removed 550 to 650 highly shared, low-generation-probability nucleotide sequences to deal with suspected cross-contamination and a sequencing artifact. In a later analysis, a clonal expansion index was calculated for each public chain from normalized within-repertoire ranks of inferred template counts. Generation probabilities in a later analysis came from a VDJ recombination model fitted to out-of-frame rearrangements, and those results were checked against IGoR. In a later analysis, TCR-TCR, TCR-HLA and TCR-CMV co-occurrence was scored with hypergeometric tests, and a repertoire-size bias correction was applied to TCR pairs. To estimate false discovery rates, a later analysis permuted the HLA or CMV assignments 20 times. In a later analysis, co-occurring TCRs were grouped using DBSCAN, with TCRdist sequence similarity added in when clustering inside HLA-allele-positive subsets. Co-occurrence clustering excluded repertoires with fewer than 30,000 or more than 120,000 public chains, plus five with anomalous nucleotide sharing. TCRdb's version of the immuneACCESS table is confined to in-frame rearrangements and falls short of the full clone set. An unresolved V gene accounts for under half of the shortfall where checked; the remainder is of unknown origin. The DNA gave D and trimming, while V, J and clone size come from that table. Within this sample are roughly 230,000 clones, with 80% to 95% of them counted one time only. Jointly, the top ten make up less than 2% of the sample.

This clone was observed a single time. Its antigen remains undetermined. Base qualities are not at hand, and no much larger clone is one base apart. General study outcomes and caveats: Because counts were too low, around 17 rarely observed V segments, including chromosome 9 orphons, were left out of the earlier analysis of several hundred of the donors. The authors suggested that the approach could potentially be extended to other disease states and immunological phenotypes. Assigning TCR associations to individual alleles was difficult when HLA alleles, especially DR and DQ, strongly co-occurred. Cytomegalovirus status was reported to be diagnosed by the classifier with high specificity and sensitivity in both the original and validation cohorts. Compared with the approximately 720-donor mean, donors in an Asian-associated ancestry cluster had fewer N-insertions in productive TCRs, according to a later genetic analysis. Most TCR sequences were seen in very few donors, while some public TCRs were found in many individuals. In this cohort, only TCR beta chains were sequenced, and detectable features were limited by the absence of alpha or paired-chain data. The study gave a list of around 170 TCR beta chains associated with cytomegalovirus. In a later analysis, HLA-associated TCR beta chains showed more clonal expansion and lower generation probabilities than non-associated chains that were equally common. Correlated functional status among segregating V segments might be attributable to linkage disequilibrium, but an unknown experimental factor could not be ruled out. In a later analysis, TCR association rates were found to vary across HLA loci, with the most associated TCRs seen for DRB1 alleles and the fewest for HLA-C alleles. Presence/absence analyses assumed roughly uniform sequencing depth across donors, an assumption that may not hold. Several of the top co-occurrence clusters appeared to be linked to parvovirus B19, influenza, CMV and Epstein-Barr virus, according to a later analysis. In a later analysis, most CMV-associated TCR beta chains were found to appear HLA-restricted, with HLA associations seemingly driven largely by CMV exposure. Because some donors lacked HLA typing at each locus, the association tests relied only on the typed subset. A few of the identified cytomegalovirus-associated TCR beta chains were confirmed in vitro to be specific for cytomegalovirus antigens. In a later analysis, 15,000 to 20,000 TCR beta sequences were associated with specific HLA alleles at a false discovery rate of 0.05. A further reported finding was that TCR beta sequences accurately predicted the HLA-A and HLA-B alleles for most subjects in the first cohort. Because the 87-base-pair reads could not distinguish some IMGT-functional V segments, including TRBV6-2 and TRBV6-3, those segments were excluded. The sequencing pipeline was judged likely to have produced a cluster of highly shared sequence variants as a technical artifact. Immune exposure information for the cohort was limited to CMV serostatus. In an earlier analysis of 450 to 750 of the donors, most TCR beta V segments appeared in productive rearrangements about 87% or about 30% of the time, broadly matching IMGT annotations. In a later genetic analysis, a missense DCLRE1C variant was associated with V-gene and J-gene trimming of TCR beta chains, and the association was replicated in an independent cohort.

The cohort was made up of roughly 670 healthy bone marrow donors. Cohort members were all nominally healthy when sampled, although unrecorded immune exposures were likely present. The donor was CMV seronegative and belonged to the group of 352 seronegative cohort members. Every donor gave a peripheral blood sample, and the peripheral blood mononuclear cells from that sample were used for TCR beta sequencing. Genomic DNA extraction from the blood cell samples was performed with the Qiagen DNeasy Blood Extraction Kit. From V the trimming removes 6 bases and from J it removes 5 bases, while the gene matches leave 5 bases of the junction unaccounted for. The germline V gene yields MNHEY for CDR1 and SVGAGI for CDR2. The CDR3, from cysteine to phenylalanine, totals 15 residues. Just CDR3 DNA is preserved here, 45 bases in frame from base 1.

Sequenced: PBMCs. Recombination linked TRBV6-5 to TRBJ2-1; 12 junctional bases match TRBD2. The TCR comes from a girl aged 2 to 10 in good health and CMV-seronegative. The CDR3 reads CASSETSGSNNEQFF. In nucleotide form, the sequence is TGTGCCAGCAGCGAGACTAGCGGGAGCAACAATGAGCAGTTCTTC.